This is a list of T cell receptor beta chains from one sample in a study of siplizumab effects on memory and regulatory T cells. Sequenced by immunoSEQ multiplex PCR; TCRdb stores in-frame clones only, minus some. Found here are over 80,000 clones, about 95% of them singletons; the top ten hold around 1.4%. The sample consisted of non-Treg CD4+ T cells sorted from blood. All receptors come from a human donor in good health. Each CDR3 is given with its conserved first and last residue. The D gene is left open where the match is weak. Size is stated for part of the rows, as once, few or many counts, or as a class when the clone is expanded.

CDR3,DNA,J,size,D,V
CASSSVGEAFF,TGTGCCAGCAGTTCAGTGGGTGAAGCTTTCTTT,TRBJ1-1,NA,NA,TRBV6-5
CASSSPSLALNEQFF,TGTGCCAGCAGTTCTCCCAGTCTAGCACTCAATGAGCAGTTCTTC,TRBJ2-1,NA,NA,TRBV28
CASSLDPPLAGGQETQYF,TGTGCCAGCAGCTTAGATCCCCCCCTAGCGGGAGGACAAGAGACCCAGTACTTC,TRBJ2-5,NA,TRBD2,TRBV11-2
CASSLGWTNEKLFF,TGTGCCAGTAGTTTGGGTTGGACTAATGAAAAACTGTTTTTT,TRBJ1-4,NA,NA,TRBV19
CASSEWRGPTDTQYF,TGTGCCAGCAGTGAATGGCGAGGGCCCACAGATACGCAGTATTTT,TRBJ2-3,once,NA,TRBV25-1
CATKGGLGQETQYF,TGTGCCACTAAAGGGGGCCTTGGGCAAGAGACCCAGTACTTC,TRBJ2-5,NA,TRBD1,TRBV6-4
CASSVGGTGHHEQYF,TGTGCCAGCAGTGTTGGAGGGACAGGGCACCACGAGCAGTACTTC,TRBJ2-7,NA,TRBD1,TRBV2
CASSVEGITDTQYF,TGTGCCAGCAGCGTAGAAGGGATAACAGATACGCAGTATTTT,TRBJ2-3,NA,NA,TRBV9
CASRSLGGEQFF,TGTGCCAGCAGATCCCTGGGGGGTGAGCAGTTCTTC,TRBJ2-1,NA,NA,TRBV6-5
CASRGTGVNQPQHF,TGTGCCAGCAGGGGGACAGGGGTTAATCAGCCCCAGCATTTT,TRBJ1-5,NA,TRBD1,TRBV6-6
CASSSRGTSGGNRVGDTQYF,TGTGCCAGCAGCTCCCGTGGAACTAGCGGGGGCAACCGGGTCGGGGATACGCAGTATTTT,TRBJ2-3,NA,TRBD2,TRBV7-3
CASSRQETQYF,TGTGCCAGTAGTAGGCAAGAGACCCAGTACTTC,TRBJ2-5,NA,NA,TRBV19
CASSPLAGGYNEQFF,TGTGCCAGTAGTCCACTAGCGGGAGGGTACAATGAGCAGTTCTTC,TRBJ2-1,NA,TRBD2,TRBV19
CASSTPGGASGF,TGTGCCAGCAGCACCCCAGGGGGGGCCTCTGGTTTC,TRBJ2-4,NA,NA,TRBV28
CASKEGQGAMGDF,TGTGCCAGCAAGGAAGGACAGGGGGCGATGGGGGACTTC,TRBJ2-4,NA,TRBD1,TRBV2
CASSFSNTIYF,TGTGCCAGCAGCTTTTCGAACACCATATATTTT,TRBJ1-3,NA,NA,TRBV7-9
CAWSDLTDTQYF,TGTGCCTGGAGTGACTTGACAGATACGCAGTATTTT,TRBJ2-3,NA,NA,TRBV30
CASYRDGGVPGRLSVYEQYF,TGTGCCAGCTATCGGGACGGCGGCGTCCCCGGACGCCTATCAGTCTACGAGCAGTACTTC,TRBJ2-7,NA,NA,TRBV28
CASAGMNTEAFF,TGTGCCAGCGCCGGAATGAACACTGAAGCTTTCTTT,TRBJ1-1,few,NA,TRBV7-9
CASMDGGKNIQYF,TGTGCCAGCATGGATGGGGGAAAAAACATTCAGTACTTC,TRBJ2-4,NA,NA,TRBV6-5
CATSSPLGIQETQYF,TGTGCCACCAGCAGCCCGTTGGGGATCCAAGAGACCCAGTACTTC,TRBJ2-5,NA,NA,TRBV15
CASTSSGTGERGEQYF,TGTGCCAGCACCTCCTCCGGGACAGGGGAGAGAGGCGAGCAGTACTTC,TRBJ2-7,NA,TRBD1,TRBV28
CASTSREGRGSYNEQFF,TGTGCCAGTACGTCGCGGGAGGGCCGGGGCTCCTACAATGAGCAGTTCTTC,TRBJ2-1,NA,TRBD2,TRBV28
CASSFGTGYTF,TGTGCCAGCAGTTTTGGGACTGGCTACACCTTC,TRBJ1-2,NA,NA,TRBV28
CASSLVTGSQPQHF,TGCGCCAGCAGCTTGGTGACGGGGAGCCAGCCCCAGCATTTT,TRBJ1-5,NA,NA,TRBV5-1
CASRQGRDQPQHF,TGTGCCAGCAGACAGGGAAGGGATCAGCCCCAGCATTTT,TRBJ1-5,once,NA,TRBV6-1
CASSQKETQYF,TGTGCCAGCAGCCAAAAAGAGACCCAGTACTTC,TRBJ2-5,once,NA,TRBV7-9
CASSPGRGPKTYGYTF,TGTGCCAGCTCACCCGGTCGGGGACCGAAGACCTATGGCTACACCTTC,TRBJ1-2,NA,NA,TRBV18
CASSSFIGSSGRASGNEQFF,TGTGCCAGCAGCTCCTTTATAGGGTCTAGCGGGAGGGCCTCGGGAAATGAGCAGTTCTTC,TRBJ2-1,once,TRBD2,TRBV7-3
CASSRLTASSGANVLTF,TGTGCCAGTAGTAGGTTAACGGCCAGCTCTGGGGCCAACGTCCTGACTTTC,TRBJ2-6,NA,NA,TRBV19
CASSLALAGGVTQYF,TGTGCCAGCAGTTTAGCACTAGCGGGAGGTGTGACCCAGTACTTC,TRBJ2-5,once,TRBD2,TRBV28
CASSHPGDRGVKAFF,TGTGCCAGTAGTCATCCCGGGGACAGGGGAGTAAAAGCTTTCTTT,TRBJ1-1,NA,TRBD1,TRBV19